The T cell receptor (beta chain) under discussion was sequenced for a study of T cell responses to AZD1222 COVID-19 vaccine. The study's findings and limits: No day 14 peak samples; only post-peak repertoires were characterized. Targeting of unmutated variant regions was reportedly seen in nearly half of spike-specific TCRs. There were vaccine-associated CD4 TCRs across spike, dominant at 160-218 and 743-854.

Here immunoSEQ multiplex PCR was the method, and the copy in TCRdb shows in-frame clones only, minus some. The table includes some 81,000 clones, about 93% detected once. Recipients boosted at about 4 weeks or about 12 weeks are pooled. CDR1 WNHNN and CDR2 SYGVQD come from the germline V gene (reference sequence). Trimming cost V 1 base and J 1 base, with 4 bases left between them. There are 13 residues in the CDR3. A note on this clone: Its antigen is unidentified.

This receptor was obtained from an adult who received the AZD1222 COVID-19 vaccine. V and J are TRBV10-1 and TRBJ1-1; D remains unclear. Material: peripheral blood, obtained 28 days after the second AZD1222 dose. The CDR3 nucleotides are TGCGCCAGCAGTGAGTTGCCGAACACTGAAGCTTTCTTT. Its translation is CASSELPNTEAFF.